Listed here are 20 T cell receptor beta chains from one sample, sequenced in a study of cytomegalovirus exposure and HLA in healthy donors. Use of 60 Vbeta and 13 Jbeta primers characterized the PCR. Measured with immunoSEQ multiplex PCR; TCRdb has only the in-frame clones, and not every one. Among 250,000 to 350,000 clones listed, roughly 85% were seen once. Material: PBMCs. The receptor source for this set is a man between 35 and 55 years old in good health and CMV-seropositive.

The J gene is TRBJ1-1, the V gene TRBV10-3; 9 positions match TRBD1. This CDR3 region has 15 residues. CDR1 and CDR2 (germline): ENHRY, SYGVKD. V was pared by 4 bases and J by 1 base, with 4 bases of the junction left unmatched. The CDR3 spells CAISGGQGTNTEAFF. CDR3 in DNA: TGTGCCATCAGTGGGGGACAGGGCACGAACACTGAAGCTTTCTTT.

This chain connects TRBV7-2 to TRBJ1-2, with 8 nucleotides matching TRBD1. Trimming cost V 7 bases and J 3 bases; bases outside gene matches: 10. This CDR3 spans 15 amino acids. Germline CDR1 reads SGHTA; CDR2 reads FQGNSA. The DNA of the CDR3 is TGTGCCAGCACCCTCGGGGCAGGGGGCGACTATGGCTACACCTTC. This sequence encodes CASTLGAGGDYGYTF. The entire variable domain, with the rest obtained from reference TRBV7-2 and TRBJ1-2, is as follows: GAGVSQSPSNKVTEKGKDVELRCDPISGHTALYWYRQSLGQGLEFLIYFQGNSAPDKSGLPSDRFSAERTGGSVSTLTIQRTQQEDSAVYLCASTLGAGGDYGYTFGSGTRLTVV.

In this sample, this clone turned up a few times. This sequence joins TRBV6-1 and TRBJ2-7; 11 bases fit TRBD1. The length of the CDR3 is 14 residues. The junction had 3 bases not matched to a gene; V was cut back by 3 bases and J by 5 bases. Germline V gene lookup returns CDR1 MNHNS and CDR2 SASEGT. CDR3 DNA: TGTGCCAGCAGTGAGGACAGGGGGCTTGACGAGCAGTACTTC. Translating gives CASSEDRGLDEQYF.

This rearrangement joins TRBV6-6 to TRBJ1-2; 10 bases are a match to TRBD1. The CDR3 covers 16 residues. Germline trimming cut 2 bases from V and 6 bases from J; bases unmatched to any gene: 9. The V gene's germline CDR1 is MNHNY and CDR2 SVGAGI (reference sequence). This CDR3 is CASSYGHGDRGDGYTF. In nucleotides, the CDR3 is TGTGCCAGCAGTTACGGTCACGGGGACAGGGGTGATGGCTACACCTTC.

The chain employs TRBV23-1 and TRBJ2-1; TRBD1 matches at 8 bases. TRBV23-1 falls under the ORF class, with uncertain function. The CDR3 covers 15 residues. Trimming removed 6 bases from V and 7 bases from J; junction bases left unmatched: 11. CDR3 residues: CASRGRDRSTNEQFF. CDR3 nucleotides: TGCGCCAGCAGAGGCCGGGACAGGAGCACGAATGAGCAGTTCTTC.

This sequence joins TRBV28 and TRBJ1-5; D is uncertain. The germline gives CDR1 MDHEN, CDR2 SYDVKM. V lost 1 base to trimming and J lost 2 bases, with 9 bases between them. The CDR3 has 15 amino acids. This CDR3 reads CASSLYAEGNQPQHF. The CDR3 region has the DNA TGTGCCAGCAGTTTATATGCAGAGGGCAATCAGCCCCAGCATTTT. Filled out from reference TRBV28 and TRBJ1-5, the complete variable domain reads DVKVTQSSRYLVKRTGEKVFLECVQDMDHENMFWYRQDPGLGLRLIYFSYDVKMKEKGDIPEGYSVSREKKERFSLILESASTNQTSMYLCASSLYAEGNQPQHFGDGTRLSIL.

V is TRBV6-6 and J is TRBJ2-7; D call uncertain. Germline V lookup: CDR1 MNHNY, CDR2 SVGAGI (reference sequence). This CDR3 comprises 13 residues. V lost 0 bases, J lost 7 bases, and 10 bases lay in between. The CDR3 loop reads CASSYSTSWEQYF. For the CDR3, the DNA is TGTGCCAGCAGTTACTCTACATCTTGGGAGCAGTACTTC.

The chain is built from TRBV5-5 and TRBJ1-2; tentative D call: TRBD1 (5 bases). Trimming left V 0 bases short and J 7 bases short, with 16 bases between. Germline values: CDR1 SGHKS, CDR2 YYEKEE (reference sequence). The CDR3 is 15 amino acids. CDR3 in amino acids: CASSLVSREGGGYTF. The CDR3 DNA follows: TGTGCCAGCAGCTTGGTTTCCAGGGAAGGTGGTGGCTACACCTTC. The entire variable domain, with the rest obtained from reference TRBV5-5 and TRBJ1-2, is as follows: DAGVTQSPTHLIKTRGQQVTLRCSPISGHKSVSWYQQVLGQGPQFIFQYYEKEERGRGNFPDRFSARQFPNYSSELNVNALLLGDSALYLCASSLVSREGGGYTFGSGTRLTVV.

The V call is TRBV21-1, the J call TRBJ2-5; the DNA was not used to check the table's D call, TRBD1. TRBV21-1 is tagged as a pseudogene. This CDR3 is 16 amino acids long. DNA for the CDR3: TGTGCCAGCAGCGTCTACAGGGTTTCTACCCAAGAGACCCAGTACTTC. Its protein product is CASSVYRVSTQETQYF.

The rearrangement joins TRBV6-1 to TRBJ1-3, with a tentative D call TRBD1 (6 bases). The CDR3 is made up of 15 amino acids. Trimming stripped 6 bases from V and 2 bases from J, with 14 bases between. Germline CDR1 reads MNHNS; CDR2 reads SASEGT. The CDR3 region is CASSRDRDTGNTIYF. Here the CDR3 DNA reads TGTGCCAGCAGCCGCGACCGGGACACTGGAAACACCATATATTTT.

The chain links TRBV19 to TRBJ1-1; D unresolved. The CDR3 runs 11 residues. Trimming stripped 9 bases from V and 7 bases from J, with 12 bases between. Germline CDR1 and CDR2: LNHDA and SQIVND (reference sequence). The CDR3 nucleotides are TGTGCCAGCGCAGATGACATTGAAGCTTTCTTT. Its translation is CASADDIEAFF.

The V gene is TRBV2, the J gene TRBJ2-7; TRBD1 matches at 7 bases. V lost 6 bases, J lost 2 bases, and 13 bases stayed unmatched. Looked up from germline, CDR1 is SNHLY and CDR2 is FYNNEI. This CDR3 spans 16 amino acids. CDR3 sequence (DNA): TGTGCCAGCAGATCCATACGACAGGGTTCAGCCTACGAGCAGTACTTC. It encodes CASRSIRQGSAYEQYF.

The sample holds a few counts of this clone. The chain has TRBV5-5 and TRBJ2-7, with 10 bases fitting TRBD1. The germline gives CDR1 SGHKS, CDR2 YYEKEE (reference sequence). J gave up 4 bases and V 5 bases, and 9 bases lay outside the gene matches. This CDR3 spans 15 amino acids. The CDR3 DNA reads TGTGCCAGCAGTCTTCCGCTGGACAGGGGGTACGAGCAGTACTTC. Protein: CASSLPLDRGYEQYF.

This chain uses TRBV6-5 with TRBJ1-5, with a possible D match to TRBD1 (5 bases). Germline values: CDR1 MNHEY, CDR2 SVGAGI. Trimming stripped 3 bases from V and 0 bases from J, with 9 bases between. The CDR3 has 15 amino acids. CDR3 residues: CASSYSRGSNQPQHF. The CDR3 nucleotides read TGTGCCAGCAGTTATTCAAGGGGTAGCAATCAGCCCCAGCATTTT.

The CDR3: CASRGQGTSYEQYF. CDR3 nucleotides: TGTGCCAGCAGGGGACAGGGGACCTCCTACGAGCAGTACTTC. This chain links TRBV27 with TRBJ2-7; 10 nucleotides agree with TRBD1. Germline V gene sequence: CDR1 MNHEY, CDR2 SMNVEV (reference sequence). Germline trimming cut 6 bases from V and 0 bases from J; bases unmatched to any gene: 2. The CDR3 is 14 amino acids.

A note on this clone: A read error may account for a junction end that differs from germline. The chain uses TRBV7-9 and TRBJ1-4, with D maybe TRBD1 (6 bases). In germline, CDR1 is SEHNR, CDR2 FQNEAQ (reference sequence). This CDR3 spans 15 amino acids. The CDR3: CSSSLALDSEEKLFF. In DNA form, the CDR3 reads TGTTCCAGCAGCTTAGCGCTGGACAGCGAGGAAAAACTGTTTTTT.

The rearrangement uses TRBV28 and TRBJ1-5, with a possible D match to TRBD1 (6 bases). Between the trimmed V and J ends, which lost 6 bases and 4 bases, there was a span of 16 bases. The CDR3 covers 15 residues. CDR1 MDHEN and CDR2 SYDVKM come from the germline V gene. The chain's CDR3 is CASSSGGGGNQPQHF. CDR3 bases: TGTGCCAGCAGCTCCGGCGGGGGCGGGAATCAGCCCCAGCATTTT. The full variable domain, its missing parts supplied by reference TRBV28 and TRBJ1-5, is DVKVTQSSRYLVKRTGEKVFLECVQDMDHENMFWYRQDPGLGLRLIYFSYDVKMKEKGDIPEGYSVSREKKERFSLILESASTNQTSMYLCASSSGGGGNQPQHFGDGTRLSIL.

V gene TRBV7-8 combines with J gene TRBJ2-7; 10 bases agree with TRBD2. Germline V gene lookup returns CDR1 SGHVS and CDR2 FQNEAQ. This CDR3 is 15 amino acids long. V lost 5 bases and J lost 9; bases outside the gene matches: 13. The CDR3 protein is CASSAGLAAPKGQYF. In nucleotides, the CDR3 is TGTGCCAGCAGCGCTGGACTAGCGGCCCCTAAGGGGCAGTACTTC.

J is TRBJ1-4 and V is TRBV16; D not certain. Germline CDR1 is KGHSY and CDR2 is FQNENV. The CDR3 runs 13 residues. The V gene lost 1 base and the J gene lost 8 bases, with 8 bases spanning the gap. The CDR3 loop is CASSQYAGEKLFF. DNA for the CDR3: TGTGCCAGCAGCCAATATGCGGGGGAAAAACTGTTTTTT.

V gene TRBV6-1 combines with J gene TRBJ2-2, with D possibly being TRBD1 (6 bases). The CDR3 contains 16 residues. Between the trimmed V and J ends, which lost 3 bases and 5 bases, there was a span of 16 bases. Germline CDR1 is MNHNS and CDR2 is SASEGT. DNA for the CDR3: TGTGCCAGCAGTGATTACCAGGGGAAGACGACCGGGGAGCTGTTTTTT. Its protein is CASSDYQGKTTGELFF.